The 28 T cell receptor beta chains listed next were all sequenced from one sample in a study of T-cell memory formation after mild COVID-19. TCRdb processed the 5' RACE reads anew with MiXCR; each CDR3 protein has one entry. The sample records more than 350,000 distinct CDR3 sequences, 20% to 25% being singletons. Sequencing was carried out using PBMCs or a T cell subset sorted from them (not recorded which). The origin of the receptors is an adult woman who had mild COVID-19 (a few samples of this study predate the infection). Cell type and time point are not known.

The CDR3 protein is CAISPGMNTEAFF. CDR3 nucleotides: TGTGCCATCAGTCCGGGAATGAACACTGAAGCTTTCTTT. The chain recombines TRBV10-3 with TRBJ1-1; D is ambiguous. The germline V gene encodes CDR1 ENHRY and CDR2 SYGVKD. The CDR3 totals 13 residues. With 5 bases removed from V and 0 bases from J, the gap between germline ends came to 7 bases.

The chain has TRBV6-5 and TRBJ2-7; 8 positions agree with TRBD1. Trimming at V came to 6 bases and at J to 6 bases, leaving 13 bases not matched to a gene. This CDR3 is 15 amino acids long. Germline V gives CDR1 MNHEY, CDR2 SVGAGI. This CDR3 reads CASRTTGDVGGEQYF. CDR3 nucleotides: TGTGCCAGCAGGACGACAGGGGACGTCGGTGGCGAGCAGTACTTC.

This chain links TRBV12-3 or TRBV12-4 with TRBJ2-7; 7 nucleotides line up with TRBD2. With 7 bases clipped from V and 3 bases from J, the junction kept 18 bases outside the gene matches. This CDR3 is 17 amino acids long. DNA for the CDR3: TGTGCCAGCACCCATACCACCGGGACTGGGGGGGTCTACGAGCAGTACTTC. This sequence encodes CASTHTTGTGGVYEQYF.

The sample holds a few counts of this clonotype. V usage is TRBV6-6 and J usage is TRBJ2-1; TRBD2 is a possible D gene (5 bases). The CDR3 has 14 amino acids. V dropped 11 bases and J dropped 3 bases, with 17 bases sitting between them. Germline V gene sequence: CDR1 MNHNY, CDR2 SVGAGI (reference sequence). CDR3 sequence: CAGQRDSYYNEQFF. The CDR3 DNA reads TGTGCCGGGCAACGGGATTCCTACTACAATGAGCAGTTCTTC.

This clonotype was observed a handful of times. The V call is TRBV6-5, the J call TRBJ2-3, with unresolved D. In germline, CDR1 is MNHEY, CDR2 SVGAGI. The CDR3 sequence is 13 residues long. Trimming shortened V by 0 bases and J by 6 bases, and 7 bases separated the two germline ends. The CDR3 spells CASSYSMGDTQYF. CDR3 DNA sequence: TGTGCCAGCAGTTACTCGATGGGCGATACGCAGTATTTT.

V usage is TRBV9 and J usage is TRBJ2-1; possible D gene TRBD2, 6 bases. The germline V and J ends were trimmed by 4 bases and 5 bases, with 16 bases remaining between them. CDR1 is SGDLS, CDR2 YYNGEE, per germline. The length of the CDR3 is 15 residues. The CDR3 DNA is TGTGCCAGCAGCCCCGGGGCTGGGACTGACAATGAGCAGTTCTTC. It specifies CASSPGAGTDNEQFF.

This clonotype was picked up a small number of times. The chain carries TRBV6-5 and TRBJ2-4, with a tentative D call TRBD1 (6 bases). The CDR3 has 18 amino acids. V was pared by 0 bases and J by 0 bases, with 15 bases between. The germline V gene has CDR1 MNHEY and CDR2 SVGAGI. CDR3: CASSYSWGQVKAKNIQYF. DNA for the CDR3: TGTGCCAGCAGTTACTCCTGGGGGCAGGTGAAAGCCAAAAACATTCAGTACTTC.

The chain uses TRBV25-1 and TRBJ2-7; tentatively, D is TRBD1 or TRBD2 (5 bases each). The CDR3 covers 13 residues. Trimming pared 4 bases from V and 6 bases from J, leaving 13 bases between. Looked up from germline, CDR1 is MGHDK and CDR2 is SYGVNS. The CDR3 loop is CASSAGPAPEQYF. DNA of the CDR3: TGTGCCAGCAGTGCGGGACCGGCTCCCGAGCAGTACTTC.

This clonotype has at least ten counts. This chain uses TRBV19 with TRBJ2-3; no clear D gene. Germline V gene data show CDR1 as LNHDA and CDR2 as SQIVND (reference sequence). This CDR3 region has 15 residues. Trimming cost V 0 bases and J 2 bases, with 9 bases left between them. CDR3 coding DNA: TGTGCCAGTAGTATAGATCCCCGGGCCACAGATACGCAGTATTTT. The encoded protein is CASSIDPRATDTQYF.

The chain recombines TRBV20-1 with TRBJ1-4; the D is unclear. V was pared by 6 bases and J by 8 bases, with 19 bases between. The germline V gene encodes CDR1 DFQATT and CDR2 SNEGSKA (reference sequence). The CDR3 loop spans 14 amino acids. The chain's CDR3 is CSASEQFKYEKLFF. The CDR3 nucleotides read TGCAGTGCAAGCGAACAGTTCAAATACGAAAAACTGTTTTTT.

This clonotype was seen more than once but under ten times. The V and J genes are TRBV5-1 and TRBJ2-2, with D perhaps being TRBD1 or TRBD2 (5 bases each). This CDR3 comprises 16 residues. Trimming removed 6 bases at V and 0 bases at J, with 15 bases between. CDR1 SGHRS and CDR2 YFSETQ come from the germline V gene. The CDR3 loop reads CASNTGTASNTGELFF. The CDR3 nucleotides are TGCGCCAGCAACACCGGGACGGCCTCGAACACCGGGGAGCTGTTTTTT.

This clonotype has just a few counts. This chain joins TRBV24-1 and TRBJ2-1; weak D call: TRBD2 (6 bases). This CDR3 has 19 amino acids. Trimming removed 7 bases from V and 3 bases from J, with 27 bases in between. Germline CDR1 is KGHDR and CDR2 is SFDVKD. The CDR3, as DNA: TGTGCCACCAGCGACCCCCTCGGGAGTCCCGGGGGAAACTACAATGAGCAGTTCTTC. Its translation is CATSDPLGSPGGNYNEQFF.

This clonotype was counted a few times. This rearrangement joins TRBV28 to TRBJ2-2, with D perhaps TRBD1 (5 bases). Trimming took 11 bases from V and 1 from J, leaving 11 bases between them. Germline CDR1 is MDHEN and CDR2 is SYDVKM. The CDR3 is 13 residues long. The CDR3 here is CAAQDMNTGELFF. CDR3 nucleotides: TGTGCCGCTCAGGACATGAACACCGGGGAGCTGTTTTTT.

This rearrangement joins TRBV29-1 to TRBJ1-1; 9 bases agree with TRBD1. V was clipped by 4 bases and J by 11 bases; unmatched bases: 5. The germline V gene has CDR1 SQVTM and CDR2 ANQGSEA. The CDR3 covers 11 residues. The CDR3 sequence: CSVGDRAQAFF. Written as DNA, the CDR3 is TGCAGCGTTGGGGACAGGGCCCAGGCTTTCTTT.

This clonotype was observed many times. The V gene is TRBV7-9, the J gene TRBJ1-1, with D unresolved. Trimming removed 2 bases from V and 0 bases from J, with 10 bases in between. The germline CDR1 and CDR2 sequences are SEHNR and FQNEAQ (reference sequence). This CDR3 region has 15 residues. The CDR3 protein is CASSLRRGLNTEAFF. In DNA, the CDR3 is TGTGCCAGCAGCTTAAGGCGGGGTTTGAACACTGAAGCTTTCTTT. Based on the CDR3 plus reference TRBV7-9 and TRBJ1-1, the full variable domain is DTGVSQNPRHKITKRGQNVTFRCDPISEHNRLYWYRQTLGQGPEFLTYFQNEAQLEKSRLLSDRFSAERPKGSFSTLEIQRTEQGDSAMYLCASSLRRGLNTEAFFGQGTRLTVV.

This clonotype has a handful of counts. The V call is TRBV24-1, the J call TRBJ2-3; D gene unclear. Germline assignment: CDR1 KGHDR and CDR2 SFDVKD. Trimming removed 9 bases at V and 0 bases at J, with 18 bases between. This CDR3 contains 16 residues. CDR3 sequence reads: CATSTVTAASTDTQYF. DNA of the CDR3: TGTGCCACCTCCACGGTAACAGCCGCCAGCACAGATACGCAGTATTTT.

This clonotype appeared a few times. This sequence joins TRBV20-1 and TRBJ1-2; D is perhaps TRBD1 (5 bases). Germline V gives CDR1 DFQATT, CDR2 SNEGSKA (reference sequence). Between the trimmed V and J ends, which lost 7 bases and 4 bases, there was a span of 16 bases. The CDR3 totals 13 residues. The CDR3 is CSGWDPGAYGYTF. The CDR3 nucleotides read TGCAGTGGGTGGGACCCCGGGGCCTATGGCTACACCTTC.

This clonotype turned up a few times. This chain uses TRBV10-3 with TRBJ2-3; TRBD2 aligns across 10 bases. After removal of 2 bases from V and 1 base from J, the junction contained 3 bases not matched to a gene. This CDR3 region has 16 residues. Germline V gene lookup returns CDR1 ENHRY and CDR2 SYGVKD. The CDR3 reads CAISEATSGGTDTQYF. CDR3 in DNA: TGTGCCATCAGTGAGGCTACTAGCGGGGGCACAGATACGCAGTATTTT.

The gene calls are TRBV19 and TRBJ1-4; D is unclear. Germline loops: CDR1 LNHDA, CDR2 SQIVND (reference sequence). The CDR3 runs 14 residues. Trimming took 4 bases from V and 8 from J, leaving 14 bases between them. The CDR3 sequence: CASSTTAAGEKLFF. The CDR3 DNA sequence: TGTGCCAGTAGTACGACCGCGGCGGGGGAAAAACTGTTTTTT.

This clonotype was seen a handful of times. The V and J genes are TRBV9 and TRBJ1-3; D gene uncertain. Trimming took off 0 bases at V and 4 bases at J, with 14 bases between the two ends. Germline V gene data show CDR1 as SGDLS and CDR2 as YYNGEE. There are 16 residues in the CDR3. CDR3 in amino acids: CASSVEWGGFGNTIYF. CDR3 coding DNA: TGTGCCAGCAGCGTAGAGTGGGGTGGCTTCGGAAACACCATATATTTT.

V is TRBV12-3 or TRBV12-4 and J is TRBJ1-5; D unclear. V gave up 2 bases and J gave up 0 bases, with 11 bases separating them. The CDR3 has 16 amino acids. This CDR3 reads CASSLHGSASNQPQHF. CDR3 DNA: TGTGCCAGCAGTTTACACGGGTCGGCTAGCAATCAGCCCCAGCATTTT.

The chain is built from TRBV6-5 and TRBJ1-6; no clear D gene. This CDR3 contains 16 residues. The V end was cut by 6 bases, the J end by 0 bases, with 12 bases between. The germline V gene has CDR1 MNHEY and CDR2 SVGAGI. DNA for the CDR3: TGTGCCAGCAGAACGACATCCAGCTCCTATAATTCACCCCTCCACTTT. Its protein product is CASRTTSSSYNSPLHF.

This clonotype was detected ten times or more. The J gene is TRBJ2-7, the V gene TRBV7-2, with D maybe TRBD1 (6 bases). Trimming stripped 1 base from V and 1 base from J, with 11 bases between. The V gene's germline CDR1 is SGHTA and CDR2 FQGNSA. The CDR3 totals 15 residues. The CDR3 reads CASSLESRGSYEQYF. CDR3 sequence (DNA): TGTGCCAGCAGCTTAGAAAGCAGGGGATCCTACGAGCAGTACTTC.

This clonotype was recorded a few times. V is TRBV12-3 or TRBV12-4 and J is TRBJ1-4; 8 bases fit TRBD1. J lost 8 bases, V lost 3 bases, and 11 bases had no gene match. The CDR3 sequence is 16 residues long. Written as DNA, the CDR3 is TGTGCCAGCAGTTTTTCTCCAGGGGGCGGCGTAGAAAAACTGTTTTTT. Its translation is CASSFSPGGGVEKLFF.

This chain connects TRBV5-1 to TRBJ2-7, with 9 bases that match TRBD2. V was clipped by 0 bases and J by 3 bases; unmatched bases: 4. Germline CDR1 SGHRS, CDR2 YFSETQ. The CDR3 is 15 residues long. CDR3 in DNA: TGCGCCAGCAGCTTGGATAGCGGGGGTAACTACGAGCAGTACTTC. Translation: CASSLDSGGNYEQYF.

This clonotype was seen only a few times. V and J are TRBV14 and TRBJ2-3, with a weak D call TRBD2 (5 bases). Germline CDR1 and CDR2: SGHDN and FVKESK. V was cut by 1 base and J by 8 bases, with 16 bases left in between. The CDR3 sequence is 15 residues long. The CDR3 is CASSQVAGAFGTQYF. CDR3 sequence (DNA): TGTGCCAGCAGCCAAGTGGCGGGCGCTTTCGGTACGCAGTATTTT.

This clonotype appeared a few times. The chain is built from TRBV5-1 and TRBJ2-3, with 7 bases that match TRBD2. Germline loops: CDR1 SGHRS, CDR2 YFSETQ. CDR3 length equals 15 residues. The trim removed 7 bases at V and 7 bases at J, leaving 15 bases unmatched. CDR3 residues: CASLERGGARNTQYF. The CDR3 bases are TGCGCCAGCTTAGAGCGGGGAGGAGCTAGGAATACGCAGTATTTT.

J is TRBJ1-1 and V is TRBV12-3 or TRBV12-4; unclear D gene. V shed 3 bases and J shed 1 base, with 18 bases lying between them. This CDR3 spans 17 amino acids. The CDR3 nucleotides read TGTGCCAGCAGTTTGAATCCGGGCCGAACCTCGAACACTGAAGCTTTCTTT. It translates to CASSLNPGRTSNTEAFF.